These 2 T cell receptor beta chains share one sample of origin, sequenced in a study of tumor-infiltrating lymphocytes in oesophageal squamous cell carcinoma. TCRdb redid the calling of the PCR reads with MiXCR, one entry per CDR3 protein. The data hold 20,000 to 25,000 distinct CDR3 sequences, with 35% to 45% observed a single time. Source material: esophageal tumor tissue. The receptors shown here come from a male donor with esophageal squamous cell carcinoma.

This clonotype was detected many times. The chain combines TRBV5-1 with TRBJ2-2; D might be TRBD1 or TRBD2, each matching 6 bases. The germline CDR1 and CDR2 sequences are SGHRS and YFSETQ. Trimming took off 5 bases at V and 3 bases at J, with 17 bases between the two ends. This CDR3 is 16 amino acids long. The chain's CDR3 is CASRYRPGEDTGELFF. In DNA form, the CDR3 reads TGCGCCAGCAGATATAGGCCAGGGGAGGACACCGGGGAGCTGTTTTTT.

The rearrangement uses TRBV7-9 and TRBJ2-7; possibly TRBD1 for D (5 bases). Germline lookup yields CDR1 SEHNR and CDR2 FQNEAQ (reference sequence). This CDR3 has 12 residues. Trimming took 6 bases from V and 6 from J, leaving 12 bases between them. The CDR3 here is CASSLRGAEQYF. The CDR3 bases are TGTGCCAGCAGTCTTAGGGGTGCCGAGCAGTACTTC.